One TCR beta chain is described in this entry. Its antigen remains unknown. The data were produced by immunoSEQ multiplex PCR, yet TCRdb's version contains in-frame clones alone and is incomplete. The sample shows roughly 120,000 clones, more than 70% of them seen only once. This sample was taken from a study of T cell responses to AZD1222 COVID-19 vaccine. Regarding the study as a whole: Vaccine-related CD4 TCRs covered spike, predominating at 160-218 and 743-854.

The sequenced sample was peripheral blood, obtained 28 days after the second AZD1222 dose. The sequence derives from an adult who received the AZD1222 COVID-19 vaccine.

CDR3 loop: CASSEPTGELFF. CDR3 coding DNA: TGTGCCAGCAGTGAACCCACCGGGGAGCTGTTTTTT. This sequence joins TRBV28 and TRBJ2-2; no reliable D call. The V gene's germline CDR1 is MDHEN and CDR2 SYDVKM. The V end was cut by 5 bases, the J end by 4 bases, with 5 bases between. CDR3 length: 12 residues.